Below, 7 T cell receptor beta chains from the same sample are listed, as sequenced in a study of human T cells and chemical hapten exposure. Time point defined: patch test 2, 6 weeks after DPC sensitization. Sample treatment: therapeutic diphenylcyclopropenone sensitization with weekly scalp DPC. The starting material, unfractionated whole blood, was used for total RNA extraction. One entry per CDR3 protein, called by TCRdb with MiXCR from the RACE reads. The sample lists approximately 46,000 distinct CDR3 sequences, 9.5% to 10% occurring once. The source was whole blood, collected in connection with sensitization to the hapten diphenylcyclopropenone (DPC). These receptors all stem from a woman under 40 with alopecia areata. Some clones in this sample may be carry-over from other donors' samples.

The J gene is TRBJ2-4, the V gene TRBV4-3; D perhaps matches TRBD1 (5 bases). In germline, CDR1 is LGHNA, CDR2 YSLEER. Trimming took off 3 bases at V and 1 base at J, with 16 bases between the two ends. CDR3 length equals 17 residues. CDR3 in amino acids: CASSHGSQGSAKNIQYF. The CDR3 DNA sequence: TGCGCCAGCAGCCATGGGTCTCAGGGCAGCGCCAAAAACATTCAGTACTTC.

To note about this clonotype: A much larger clone differs from this one at a single base, so this may be a read error. The gene calls are TRBV5-6 and TRBJ2-3, with 8 bases that match TRBD2. Germline V gene data show CDR1 as SGHDT and CDR2 as YYEEEE. V shed 4 bases and J 7 bases; nucleotides not matched to a gene: 8. The CDR3 is 14 amino acids. The CDR3: CASSLRGGTNTQYF. CDR3 bases: TGTGCCAGCAGCCTGCGCGGGGGGACAAATACGCAGTATTTT.

This clonotype was found many times. This rearrangement joins TRBV30 to TRBJ1-4; D may be TRBD1 (6 bases). Trimming shortened V by 3 bases and J by 12 bases, and 17 bases separated the two germline ends. The CDR3 consists of 13 residues. Germline V CDR1 and CDR2: GTSNPN, SVGIG (reference sequence). In nucleotides, the CDR3 is TGTGCCTGGAGAGAACGGACAGTCGGACAACTGTTTTTT. Residues: CAWRERTVGQLFF.

In its sample, this clonotype was seen many times. This chain connects TRBV5-1 to TRBJ2-6; D not certain. Trimming took off 3 bases at V and 1 base at J, with 11 bases between the two ends. Germline-derived CDR1 and CDR2 are SGHRS and YFSETQ. The CDR3 runs 16 residues. The CDR3 sequence is CASSWMTVSGANVLTF. The CDR3 DNA reads as TGCGCCAGCAGCTGGATGACTGTTTCTGGGGCCAACGTCCTGACTTTC.

This clonotype was seen ten or more times. V gene TRBV28 combines with J gene TRBJ2-2; 7 bases match TRBD2. The CDR3 extends over 16 amino acids. V trimming: 8 bases; J trimming: 2 bases; junction bases outside the gene matches: 11. CDR1 and CDR2 from the germline V gene are MDHEN and SYDVKM. Here the CDR3 reads CASSILASGNTGELFF. CDR3 nucleotides: TGTGCCAGCTCGATTCTGGCTAGCGGAAACACCGGGGAGCTGTTTTTT.

This clonotype was seen more than once but under ten times. The chain recombines TRBV5-6 with TRBJ1-3, with D perhaps TRBD1 (5 bases). This CDR3 is built from 15 residues. Trimming stripped 1 base from V and 2 bases from J, with 10 bases between. The germline gives CDR1 SGHDT, CDR2 YYEEEE. The CDR3 nucleotides are TGTGCCAGCAGCTTGTATCCAGGGCCTGGAAACACCATATATTTT. Its translation: CASSLYPGPGNTIYF. Full variable domain (outside the CDR3, taken from reference TRBV5-6 and TRBJ1-3): DAGVTQSPTHLIKTRGQQVTLRCSPKSGHDTVSWYQQALGQGPQFIFQYYEEEERQRGNFPDRFSGHQFPNYSSELNVNALLLGDSALYLCASSLYPGPGNTIYFGEGSWLTVV.

This clonotype was counted at least ten times. The CDR3, as DNA: TGTGCCAGCTCACGGGCCCGGGACAGGGTTTGGGAGCAGTACTTC. Its protein is CASSRARDRVWEQYF. The genes are TRBV18 and TRBJ2-7; 9 positions agree with TRBD1. Trimming removed 4 bases from V and 7 bases from J; junction bases left unmatched: 11. This CDR3 spans 15 amino acids. CDR1 is KGHSH, CDR2 LQKENI, per germline. Variable domain in full (rest from reference TRBV18 and TRBJ2-7): NAGVMQNPRHLVRRRGQEARLRCSPMKGHSHVYWYRQLPEEGLKFMVYLQKENIIDESGMPKERFSAEFPKEGPSILRIQQVVRGDSAAYFCASSRARDRVWEQYFGPGTRLTVT.